Reported below is one T cell receptor (beta chain). Sequencing was performed with immunoSEQ multiplex PCR; in TCRdb, only in-frame clones are kept and a portion is missing. The sample holds about 160,000 clones; just over 95% are singletons and the top ten take approximately 1%. This entry belongs to a study of control samples from healthy donors and cancer patients. Trimming pared 9 bases from V and 4 bases from J, leaving 11 bases between. The germline V gene encodes CDR1 KGHDR and CDR2 SFDVKD. CDR3 length: 13 residues. The clonotype originates from a woman aged 30 to 39 in good health. Sequenced: blood. The V gene is TRBV24-1, the J gene TRBJ2-2; possibly TRBD1 or TRBD2 for D (5 bases each). The CDR3 loop reads CATGGQPTGELFF. In DNA form, the CDR3 reads TGTGCCACCGGGGGTCAGCCCACCGGGGAGCTGTTTTTT.